The 31 T cell receptor beta chains below all came from one sample that was sequenced in a study of Ad26.COV2.S vaccination and SARS-CoV-2 variants. Stated treatment: some 20 received Ad26.COV2.S at low or high dose, single or two shots; 5 received placebo; per-sample allocation not given. Collection of samples fell on day 63 after the first vaccine or placebo injection. Clones were sequenced by immunoSEQ multiplex PCR, and TCRdb holds only the in-frame ones, with some missing. Among a few hundred thousand clones listed, roughly 90% were seen once. This sample comprised peripheral blood, obtained in a trial of Ad26.COV2.S vaccine versus placebo. All receptors derive from a person aged 18-65 years who received the Ad26.COV2.S COVID-19 vaccine or a placebo.

This chain links TRBV13 with TRBJ2-1; D is unclear. The V end lost 2 bases, the J end lost 8 bases, and 10 bases lay between the germline ends. Germline assignment: CDR1 PRHDT and CDR2 FYEKMQ (reference sequence). The CDR3 totals 13 residues. The CDR3 DNA reads TGTGCCAGCAGCTTAAAAGGTCTGTATGAGCAGTTCTTC. Protein product: CASSLKGLYEQFF.

V is TRBV6-5 and J is TRBJ1-2; no reliable D call. V gave up 8 bases and J gave up 2 bases, with 9 bases separating them. Germline-derived CDR1 and CDR2 are MNHEY and SVGAGI. This CDR3 comprises 12 residues. The CDR3 here is CASHEGNYGYTF. CDR3 sequence (DNA): TGTGCCAGCCACGAGGGAAACTATGGCTACACCTTC.

This rearrangement joins TRBV5-4 to TRBJ2-3; D is unresolved. The V gene lost 1 base and the J gene lost 6 bases, with 12 bases spanning the gap. CDR3 length: 14 residues. CDR1 SGHNT and CDR2 YYREEE come from the germline V gene (reference sequence). The CDR3: CASSLILNRDTQYF. Here the CDR3 DNA reads TGTGCCAGCAGCTTGATCCTCAACCGGGATACGCAGTATTTT. The whole variable domain, remainder taken from reference TRBV5-4 and TRBJ2-3, is ETGVTQSPTHLIKTRGQQVTLRCSSQSGHNTVSWYQQALGQGPQFIFQYYREEENGRGNFPPRFSGLQFPNYSSELNVNALELDDSALYLCASSLILNRDTQYFGPGTRLTVL.

Concerning this clone itself: Other DNA variants within this sample encode the same CDR3. J is TRBJ1-1 and V is TRBV28; the D is unclear. V was pared by 3 bases and J by 1 base, with 6 bases between. CDR3 length: 13 residues. Germline V lookup: CDR1 MDHEN, CDR2 SYDVKM. CDR3 loop: CASSFGGNTEAFF. The CDR3 coding sequence is TGTGCCAGCAGTTTCGGTGGGAACACTGAAGCTTTCTTT.

Remarks on this clone: Within the sample, other DNA sequences also encode this same CDR3. J is TRBJ1-1 and V is TRBV30; D is perhaps TRBD1 (6 bases). The V gene's germline CDR1 is GTSNPN and CDR2 SVGIG (reference sequence). There are 13 residues in the CDR3. V dropped 3 bases and J dropped 4 bases, with 12 bases sitting between them. CDR3 bases: TGTGCCTGGAGCGGGCAGGGGATCACTGAAGCTTTCTTT. Residues: CAWSGQGITEAFF.

The CDR3 DNA reads as TGTGCCAGCAGTTTACAGGGTGCAGATACGCAGTATTTT. Translating gives CASSLQGADTQYF. The chain employs TRBV12-3 or TRBV12-4 and TRBJ2-3, with TRBD1 as a possible D gene (5 bases). Trimming cost V 2 bases and J 4 bases, with 7 bases left between them. The CDR3 contains 13 residues.

The chain combines TRBV30 with TRBJ1-4; D not resolved. Trimming left V 4 bases short and J 4 bases short, with 10 bases between. The germline CDR1 and CDR2 sequences are GTSNPN and SVGIG (reference sequence). CDR3 length: 13 amino acids. CDR3 in DNA: TGTGCCTGGAAGGACGGGAATAATGAAAAACTGTTTTTT. It translates to CAWKDGNNEKLFF.

The chain recombines TRBV28 with TRBJ2-1; D may correspond to TRBD1 or TRBD2 (6 bases each). Germline V gene data show CDR1 as MDHEN and CDR2 as SYDVKM. Trimming cost V 10 bases and J 2 bases, with 15 bases left between them. This CDR3 contains 14 residues. CDR3 sequence (DNA): TGTGCCACTTCTGTAGGGGGGCCCTACAATGAGCAGTTCTTC. This codes for CATSVGGPYNEQFF.

With respect to this clone: Distinct nucleotide sequences in the sample also encode this CDR3. The chain couples TRBV4-3 to TRBJ2-3; D gene ambiguous. There are 14 residues in the CDR3. Per germline, CDR1 LGHNA and CDR2 YSLEER. V shed 2 bases and J shed 0 bases, with 6 bases lying between them. The CDR3 DNA reads as TGCGCCAGCAGCCAATTTGGGAGCACAGATACGCAGTATTTT. Its translation is CASSQFGSTDTQYF.

This sequence joins TRBV14 and TRBJ1-2; 10 bases are a match to TRBD1. With 5 bases clipped from V and 6 bases from J, the junction kept 12 bases outside the gene matches. The CDR3 sequence is 16 residues long. Germline V gives CDR1 SGHDN, CDR2 FVKESK. CDR3 in amino acids: CASSARGTGAANGYTF. CDR3 nucleotides: TGTGCCAGCAGCGCGCGAGGGACAGGGGCAGCGAATGGCTACACCTTC.

The chain joins TRBV11-3 to TRBJ1-1; tentative D call: TRBD1 (6 bases). This CDR3 spans 13 amino acids. Germline values: CDR1 SGHNT, CDR2 YENEEA. Trimming shortened V by 5 bases and J by 8 bases, and 15 bases separated the two germline ends. CDR3 coding DNA: TGTGCCAGCAGCCAAGGTACCGGACAGGAAGCTTTCTTT. Its translation is CASSQGTGQEAFF. The full variable domain, completed using reference TRBV11-3 and TRBJ1-1, is EAGVVQSPRYKIIEKKQPVAFWCNPISGHNTLYWYLQNLGQGPELLIRYENEEAVDDSQLPKDRFSAERLKGVDSTLKIQPAELGDSAVYLCASSQGTGQEAFFGQGTRLTVV.

V is TRBV7-8 and J is TRBJ1-2; the D gene is possibly TRBD1 (5 bases). V dropped 5 bases and J dropped 3 bases, with 13 bases sitting between them. From germline, CDR1 is SGHVS and CDR2 FQNEAQ. The CDR3 runs to 14 residues. The chain's CDR3 is CASSTRDLHYGYTF. The CDR3, as DNA: TGTGCCAGCAGCACGAGGGACCTTCACTATGGCTACACCTTC.

The chain employs TRBV5-6 and TRBJ1-1, with D possibly TRBD1 on 6 matching bases. Trimming stripped 6 bases from V and 0 bases from J, with 12 bases between. The CDR3 is 14 residues long. CDR1 is SGHDT and CDR2 is YYEEEE in the germline V gene. In DNA form, the CDR3 reads TGTGCCAGCAAGACGGACAGAATGAACACTGAAGCTTTCTTT. The encoded protein is CASKTDRMNTEAFF.

The rearrangement joins TRBV27 to TRBJ2-5; 7 nucleotides match TRBD2. The CDR3 loop spans 14 amino acids. Germline CDR1 reads MNHEY; CDR2 reads SMNVEV (reference sequence). V shed 0 bases, J shed 6 bases, and the junction held 4 bases outside the gene matches. DNA of the CDR3: TGTGCCAGCAGTTTATCCGGGGGGTCAAAGACCCAGTACTTC. It encodes CASSLSGGSKTQYF.

The rearrangement joins TRBV30 to TRBJ1-2, with D unclear. Germline V gene sequence: CDR1 GTSNPN, CDR2 SVGIG (reference sequence). The ends were cut back, 3 bases at V and 2 bases at J, with 10 bases in the middle. CDR3 length: 13 residues. CDR3 sequence reads: CAWSQQGNYGYTF. CDR3 nucleotides: TGTGCCTGGAGCCAACAAGGAAACTATGGCTACACCTTC.

This clone was picked up one time. The V and J genes are TRBV7-8 and TRBJ1-2; D unclear. Germline V lookup: CDR1 SGHVS, CDR2 FQNEAQ. This CDR3 spans 14 amino acids. V was trimmed by 5 bases and J by 3 bases, leaving 13 bases between them. In DNA, the CDR3 is TGTGCCAGCAGCCCTGGGAAGTCTTACTATGGCTACACCTTC. Translating it yields CASSPGKSYYGYTF.

The CDR3 protein is CASSEGLRNTEAFF. Written as DNA, the CDR3 is TGTGCCAGCAGTGAAGGACTGAGGAACACTGAAGCTTTCTTT. This chain uses TRBV6-1 with TRBJ1-1; D ambiguous. The V end lost 1 base, the J end lost 1 base, and 7 bases lay between the germline ends. The CDR3 is 14 residues long. The V gene's germline CDR1 is MNHNS and CDR2 SASEGT.

The V call is TRBV19, the J call TRBJ2-4, with D hard to call. Trimming removed 3 bases from V and 1 base from J, with 10 bases in between. The germline V gene has CDR1 LNHDA and CDR2 SQIVND (reference sequence). The CDR3 extends over 15 amino acids. CDR3 sequence (DNA): TGTGCCAGTAGTATCCTCGGCGGCGCCAAAAACATTCAGTACTTC. Protein product: CASSILGGAKNIQYF.

The CDR3 DNA reads TGTGCCAGCAGCGTAGGGCTGGCAGAACTTGCTTTCTTT. Amino acids: CASSVGLAELAFF. The V and J genes are TRBV9 and TRBJ1-1; D gene uncertain. The CDR3 spans 13 residues. Germline-derived CDR1 and CDR2 are SGDLS and YYNGEE. V was pared by 0 bases and J by 11 bases, with 14 bases between.

The chain links TRBV27 to TRBJ2-7; D is possibly TRBD1 (6 bases). Germline V gives CDR1 MNHEY, CDR2 SMNVEV (reference sequence). The CDR3 loop spans 15 amino acids. The V gene lost 5 bases and the J gene lost 7 bases, with 21 bases spanning the gap. This CDR3 reads CASSPRSGRGWEQYF. The CDR3 bases are TGTGCCAGCAGTCCCCGCTCGGGCAGGGGATGGGAGCAGTACTTC.

This clone was detected a few times. This rearrangement joins TRBV27 to TRBJ2-5; TRBD2 agrees at 14 bases. In germline, CDR1 is MNHEY, CDR2 SMNVEV (reference sequence). Trimming took 5 bases from V and 3 from J; bases not matched to a gene: 11. This CDR3 has 18 residues. CDR3 bases: TGTGCCAGCAGTCCCCGGACTAGCGGGGGGCCCCCAAAAGAGACCCAGTACTTC. Encoded protein: CASSPRTSGGPPKETQYF.

This chain uses TRBV7-9 with TRBJ2-3; the D gene is possibly TRBD2 (5 bases). Trimming removed 3 bases from V and 2 bases from J, with 18 bases in between. CDR1 SEHNR and CDR2 FQNEAQ come from the germline V gene (reference sequence). The CDR3 is made up of 17 amino acids. The CDR3 loop reads CASSFTVTNPLTDTQYF. The CDR3 nucleotides read TGTGCCAGCAGCTTTACGGTGACTAACCCCCTCACAGATACGCAGTATTTT.

The V gene is TRBV6-6, the J gene TRBJ1-5; TRBD1 matches 7 bases. Germline V gene lookup returns CDR1 MNHNY and CDR2 SVGAGI (reference sequence). This CDR3 has 15 amino acids. V trimming: 5 bases; J trimming: 2 bases; junction bases outside the gene matches: 6. CDR3 DNA sequence: TGTGCCAGCAGTCGACAGGGCATGGGCAATCAGCCCCAGCATTTT. Translating it yields CASSRQGMGNQPQHF.

This clone was seen just once. The V call is TRBV6-4, the J call TRBJ2-3, with D uncertain. The CDR3 spans 15 residues. With 4 bases removed from V and 0 bases from J, the gap between germline ends came to 11 bases. Germline CDR1 and CDR2: MRHNA and SNTAGT. The CDR3 region is CASSATSLSTDTQYF. The CDR3 nucleotides are TGTGCCAGCAGTGCAACTTCCCTAAGCACAGATACGCAGTATTTT.

Written as DNA, the CDR3 is TGTGCCAGCAGTTACGAGATTGCGGACGTGGCAGGGTATGGCTACACCTTC. Translation: CASSYEIADVAGYGYTF. The gene calls are TRBV6-2 or TRBV6-3 and TRBJ1-2; maybe TRBD1 (5 bases). The CDR3 is 17 amino acids. From germline, CDR1 is MNHEY and CDR2 SVGEGT. Trimming removed 2 bases from V and 5 bases from J, with 21 bases in between.

The genes are TRBV7-9 and TRBJ1-6; no clear D gene. CDR3 size: 16 residues. CDR1 is SEHNR, CDR2 FQNEAQ, per germline (reference sequence). The V gene lost 1 base and the J gene lost 9 bases, with 16 bases spanning the gap. The CDR3, as DNA: TGTGCCAGCAGCTTAGAGATGGGGTTGGGGAGTTCACCCCTCCACTTT. Translating it yields CASSLEMGLGSSPLHF.

CDR3 region: CASSVAGAGGNYNEQFF. DNA for the CDR3: TGTGCCAGCAGCGTAGCAGGGGCGGGGGGCAACTACAATGAGCAGTTCTTC. The chain combines TRBV9 with TRBJ2-1, with 8 bases identical to TRBD2. This CDR3 region has 17 residues. V dropped 0 bases and J dropped 3; count of bases not matched to a gene: 8. Germline V lookup: CDR1 SGDLS, CDR2 YYNGEE.

This clone was recorded only once. The gene calls are TRBV27 and TRBJ2-1, with 7 bases identical to TRBD1. The V segment lost 3 bases and the J segment 3 bases; nucleotides outside the gene matches: 2. The germline gives CDR1 MNHEY, CDR2 SMNVEV (reference sequence). The CDR3 is 14 amino acids. This chain's CDR3 is CASSLPGGYNEQFF. The CDR3 DNA reads TGTGCCAGCAGTTTGCCAGGGGGCTACAATGAGCAGTTCTTC.

The chain uses TRBV7-2 and TRBJ2-7; 7 bases fit TRBD1. Germline lookup yields CDR1 SGHTA and CDR2 FQGNSA. The V gene end was trimmed by 3 bases and the J gene end by 2 bases; junction bases not matched to a gene: 4. This CDR3 is 14 amino acids long. CDR3 region: CASSFQTGTYEQYF. The DNA of the CDR3 is TGTGCCAGCAGCTTCCAGACAGGGACCTACGAGCAGTACTTC.

On this clone itself: The same CDR3 also results from other DNA sequences found in this sample. This rearrangement joins TRBV9 to TRBJ2-1; 10 nucleotides agree with TRBD2. J was trimmed by 0 bases and V by 3 bases; bases with no gene match: 0. The CDR3 totals 15 residues. The germline V gene has CDR1 SGDLS and CDR2 YYNGEE. Written as DNA, the CDR3 is TGTGCCAGCAGCGCTAGCGGGAGCTCCTACAATGAGCAGTTCTTC. Encoded protein: CASSASGSSYNEQFF.

The rearrangement uses TRBV28 and TRBJ1-6, with D tentatively TRBD1 (6 bases). V shed 5 bases and J shed 15 bases, with 17 bases lying between them. The germline gives CDR1 MDHEN, CDR2 SYDVKM. The CDR3 spans 13 residues. The CDR3 loop reads CASSPLMDSLLHF. As DNA, the CDR3 is TGTGCCAGCAGTCCTCTTATGGACAGTCTCCTCCACTTT.